Listed below are T cell receptor beta chains from one sample, sequenced in a study of cytomegalovirus exposure and HLA in healthy donors. TCRdb's table, derived via immunoSEQ multiplex PCR, lists solely in-frame clones and lacks some. Altogether 180,000 or so clones are present, roughly 89% being singletons, with the ten largest covering about 1.5%. Input material: PBMCs. The receptor source for this set is a woman in her 30s in good health and CMV-seronegative. CDR3s include the opening cysteine and the closing phenylalanine or tryptophan. Fields, in order: V gene, D gene, clone size, J gene, CDR3 protein, CDR3 DNA. D genes are given only for firm matches. Clone size is shown for a subset of rows, as once, few, many or a class of expanded clone.

>TRBV7-6|TRBD1|.|TRBJ2-7
CASSLRKPGQGARYEQYF
TGTGCCAGCAGCTTAAGGAAGCCGGGACAGGGGGCGAGGTACGAGCAGTACTTC
>TRBV30|.|.|TRBJ1-6
CAWSLNSPLHF
TGTGCCTGGAGCCTAAATTCACCCCTCCACTTT
>TRBV15|TRBD2|.|TRBJ2-2
CATGTSGGVYIGELFF
TGTGCCACGGGGACTAGCGGGGGAGTGTATATCGGGGAGCTGTTTTTT
>TRBV7-2|.|.|TRBJ1-2
CASSLGQGRDGYTF
TGTGCCAGCAGCTTAGGCCAGGGGCGCGATGGCTACACCTTC
>TRBV25-1|.|.|TRBJ1-3
CASSDGLGSGNTIYF
TGTGCCAGCAGTGATGGTCTAGGGAGTGGAAACACCATATATTTT
>TRBV6-6|.|.|TRBJ2-1
CASSRLDFLIAQFF
TGTGCCAGCAGCCGACTAGACTTCCTGATTGCGCAGTTCTTC
>TRBV19|.|.|TRBJ2-1
CASSIGWGSGNEQFF
TGTGCCAGTAGTATAGGCTGGGGCTCCGGGAATGAGCAGTTCTTC
>TRBV7-9|TRBD2|.|TRBJ2-1
CASSIPYGRGSNEQFF
TGTGCCAGCAGTATACCTTACGGGCGGGGGTCCAATGAGCAGTTCTTC
>TRBV27|TRBD1|.|TRBJ2-5
CASSLNLGTVQETQYF
TGTGCCAGCAGTTTAAACCTCGGGACAGTGCAAGAGACCCAGTACTTC
>TRBV18|.|.|TRBJ1-4
CASSHQGSHEKLFF
TGTGCCAGCTCACATCAGGGGTCCCATGAAAAACTGTTTTTT
>TRBV7-7|.|once|TRBJ2-1
CAVKGGAGREQFF
TGTGCCGTAAAAGGGGGGGCCGGGAGGGAGCAGTTCTTC
>TRBV7-2|TRBD1|.|TRBJ2-1
CASSFGQGLNEQFF
TGTGCCAGCAGCTTTGGACAGGGCCTCAATGAGCAGTTCTTC
>TRBV7-2|.|.|TRBJ2-1
CASSLAEGLQYNEQFF
TGTGCCAGCAGCTTAGCGGAGGGACTGCAATACAATGAGCAGTTCTTC
>TRBV1|.|.|TRBJ2-7
CTSSQDLAGSSYEQYF
TGCACCAGCAGCCAGGACCTAGCCGGGAGCTCCTACGAGCAGTACTTC
>TRBV2|.|.|TRBJ1-5
CASSRSQDQPQHF
TGTGCCAGCAGTAGATCACAGGATCAGCCCCAGCATTTT
>TRBV12-5|TRBD1|once|TRBJ1-5
CASGPGQDRNQPQHF
TGTGCTAGTGGCCCAGGACAGGACCGCAATCAGCCCCAGCATTTT